This TCR beta chain originates from a study of T cell clonality in common variable immunodeficiency. TCRdb's table, derived via immunoSEQ multiplex PCR, lists solely in-frame clones and lacks some. Sampling found over 50,000 clones, none seen once. Turning to this clone: A much larger clone is a single base away; this may be a read error.

Donors gave 5 to 8 ml heparinized peripheral whole blood. The source is a person aged 18 to 75 in good health. The sequenced sample consisted of peripheral blood mononuclear cells.

The CDR3 here is CVSRPSASGCYEQYF. The covered CDR3 bases are TGTGTCAGCAGGCCGTCGGCTAGCGGATGCTACGAG. This rearrangement joins TRBV6-2 or TRBV6-3 to TRBJ2-7; 7 nucleotides line up with TRBD2. The read gets to within 3 residues of the CDR3 end, and the germline J gene fills in the rest. CDR3 length equals 15 residues. The germline V gene encodes CDR1 MNHEY and CDR2 SVGEGT.